These 27 T cell receptor beta chains share one sample of origin, sequenced in a study of monozygotic twins with cystic fibrosis. TCRdb's copy holds only in-frame clones and misses some; the assay was immunoSEQ multiplex PCR. Of some 10,000 clones listed, approximately 99.4% are singletons. Material: blood. Receptors originate from a man between 18 and 29 years old with cystic fibrosis.

The CDR3 protein is CASSVVAVSEQFF. CDR3 bases: TGTGCCAGCAGCGTAGTTGCTGTCTCGGAGCAGTTCTTC. V and J are TRBV9 and TRBJ2-1; D not resolved. V was clipped by 0 bases and J by 10 bases, with 11 bases between them. Germline lookup yields CDR1 SGDLS and CDR2 YYNGEE. This CDR3 has 13 residues.

J is TRBJ2-3 and V is TRBV5-8; no definite D call. Deletions cut 3 bases from V and 5 bases from J, with 13 bases between. Germline-derived CDR1 and CDR2 are SGHTS and YDEGEE. The CDR3 loop spans 14 amino acids. The CDR3 here is CASSSHRVRDTQYF. The DNA of the CDR3 is TGTGCCAGCAGCTCCCATCGAGTTAGAGATACGCAGTATTTT.

This clone has just one count. The J gene is TRBJ1-2, the V gene TRBV4-3; tentative D call: TRBD1 (5 bases). Germline V gene lookup returns CDR1 LGHNA and CDR2 YSLEER. V lost 1 base and J 1 base, leaving 16 bases between the germline ends. The CDR3 extends over 17 amino acids. The CDR3 protein is CASSQGTGTPFNYGYTF. The CDR3 DNA sequence: TGCGCCAGCAGCCAAGGAACCGGGACCCCATTTAACTATGGCTACACCTTC.

In this sample, this clone turned up once. V is TRBV2 and J is TRBJ1-4; 10 bases line up with TRBD1. Trimming removed 6 bases from V and 7 bases from J; junction bases left unmatched: 2. Germline loops: CDR1 SNHLY, CDR2 FYNNEI. The CDR3 has 13 residues. The CDR3: CASRTGGVEKLFF. CDR3 sequence (DNA): TGTGCCAGCAGGACAGGGGGCGTTGAAAAACTGTTTTTT.

V gene TRBV7-2 combines with J gene TRBJ2-5; 12 positions agree with TRBD2. V was pared by 6 bases and J by 4 bases, with 12 bases of the junction left unmatched. The CDR3 runs 17 residues. Germline lookup yields CDR1 SGHTA and CDR2 FQGNSA. The CDR3 coding sequence is TGTGCCAGCAGTCAGGGGCCTCTAGCGGGAGGGCGAGAGACCCAGTACTTC. This sequence encodes CASSQGPLAGGRETQYF.

The chain joins TRBV9 to TRBJ2-5; D remains ambiguous. V was trimmed by 0 bases and J by 5 bases, leaving 8 bases between them. The CDR3 covers 13 residues. Germline V gene lookup returns CDR1 SGDLS and CDR2 YYNGEE. CDR3 in amino acids: CASSVGVAETQYF. The CDR3 region has the DNA TGTGCCAGCAGCGTAGGGGTCGCGGAGACCCAGTACTTC.

The CDR3 DNA reads TGTGCCTGGAAGCGGGCGAGTATTGGCACCGGGGAGCTGTTTTTT. Amino acid sequence: CAWKRASIGTGELFF. This sequence joins TRBV30 and TRBJ2-2; possibly TRBD2 for D (6 bases). There are 15 residues in the CDR3. Per germline, CDR1 GTSNPN and CDR2 SVGIG (reference sequence). Trimming cost V 4 bases and J 4 bases, with 16 bases left between them.

The V call is TRBV11-1, the J call TRBJ2-5; no reliable D call. Germline CDR1 is SGHAT and CDR2 is FQDESV (reference sequence). CDR3 length: 14 residues. V shed 5 bases and J shed 5 bases, with 15 bases lying between them. CDR3 in DNA: TGTGCCAGCAGCCCCCTGGCCGGCGCGGAGACCCAGTACTTC. It translates to CASSPLAGAETQYF.

About this clone: An end of the junction differs from the germline gene, which may be a read error. This rearrangement joins TRBV7-7 to TRBJ2-2, with D possibly matching TRBD1 (6 bases). CDR3 length: 14 amino acids. Germline V lookup: CDR1 SSHAT, CDR2 FNYEAQ (reference sequence). CDR3 sequence: CASSLGQNTGELFF. CDR3 in DNA: TGTGCTAGCAGCTTGGGACAGAACACCGGGGAGCTGTTTTTT.

The gene calls are TRBV19 and TRBJ2-1; the D is unclear. V lost 7 bases and J lost 0, with 7 bases in between. The germline V gene encodes CDR1 LNHDA and CDR2 SQIVND (reference sequence). The CDR3 loop spans 13 amino acids. The CDR3 spells CASTWGSYNEQFF. The CDR3 region has the DNA TGTGCCAGTACGTGGGGCTCCTACAATGAGCAGTTCTTC. The whole variable domain, filled in from reference TRBV19 and TRBJ2-1, reads DGGITQSPKYLFRKEGQNVTLSCEQNLNHDAMYWYRQDPGQGLRLIYYSQIVNDFQKGDIAEGYSVSREKKESFPLTVTSAQKNPTAFYLCASTWGSYNEQFFGPGTRLTVL.

The V call is TRBV10-3, the J call TRBJ2-1; no clear D gene. Germline V gene sequence: CDR1 ENHRY, CDR2 SYGVKD. The CDR3 is 13 amino acids. The V end was cut by 6 bases, the J end by 5 bases, with 11 bases between. CDR3 residues: CAISAIPDNEQFF. The CDR3 nucleotides read TGTGCCATCAGCGCTATCCCGGACAATGAGCAGTTCTTC.

This clone was found once. The V call is TRBV10-3, the J call TRBJ2-7, with a possible D match to TRBD2 (6 bases). This CDR3 comprises 14 residues. Germline V gene sequence: CDR1 ENHRY, CDR2 SYGVKD. V was shortened by 7 bases and J by 3 bases, with 16 bases between the two germline ends. CDR3 DNA sequence: TGTGCCATCAAAGAAAGCGGGTCGATCTACGAGCAGTACTTC. Translated: CAIKESGSIYEQYF.

The V call is TRBV10-1, the J call TRBJ2-5; TRBD2 agrees at 8 bases. Trimming at V came to 1 base and at J to 5 bases, leaving 18 bases not matched to a gene. CDR1 and CDR2 (germline): WNHNN, SYGVQD (reference sequence). There are 19 residues in the CDR3. Here the CDR3 DNA reads TGCGCCAGCAGTGAGTTCGGGGGGGGGCCGAAACGAACAGGGGAGACCCAGTACTTC. It codes for CASSEFGGGPKRTGETQYF.

The V gene is TRBV19, the J gene TRBJ1-1; no definite D call. The germline V gene has CDR1 LNHDA and CDR2 SQIVND (reference sequence). The length of the CDR3 is 14 residues. Trimming took 5 bases from V and 0 from J, leaving 10 bases between them. Here the CDR3 reads CASSVDKMNTEAFF. CDR3 sequence (DNA): TGTGCCAGTAGTGTCGACAAGATGAACACTGAAGCTTTCTTT.

The chain links TRBV5-1 to TRBJ1-5, with D possibly TRBD1 on 5 matching bases. V was cut by 4 bases and J by 0 bases, with 11 bases left in between. The CDR3 loop spans 15 amino acids. Germline CDR1 and CDR2: SGHRS and YFSETQ. Written as DNA, the CDR3 is TGCGCCAGCAGCCCGGGGACCTCTAGCAATCAGCCCCAGCATTTT. As protein: CASSPGTSSNQPQHF.

The chain uses TRBV7-9 and TRBJ1-1; D unclear. The CDR3 sequence is 12 residues long. Germline values: CDR1 SEHNR, CDR2 FQNEAQ (reference sequence). The germline V and J ends were trimmed by 6 bases and 5 bases, with 10 bases remaining between them. CDR3 coding DNA: TGTGCCAGCAGGCTCCCGAGGACTGAAGCTTTCTTT. Translating gives CASRLPRTEAFF.

Here the CDR3 reads CASSSDWRVNEQFF. DNA for the CDR3: TGTGCCAGCAGTTCAGACTGGCGGGTCAATGAGCAGTTCTTC. The chain is built from TRBV27 and TRBJ2-1; a possible D gene is TRBD2 (5 bases). The CDR3 runs to 14 residues. The ends were cut back, 4 bases at V and 6 bases at J, with 13 bases in the middle. Germline V lookup: CDR1 MNHEY, CDR2 SMNVEV (reference sequence).

The CDR3 protein is CASGQSNQPQHF. CDR3 in DNA: TGTGCCAGCGGGCAGAGTAATCAGCCCCAGCATTTT. V gene TRBV7-2 combines with J gene TRBJ1-5; D is uncertain. The V end lost 8 bases, the J end lost 4 bases, and 9 bases lay between the germline ends. The CDR3 length is 12 residues. From germline, CDR1 is SGHTA and CDR2 FQGNSA.

The V call is TRBV7-2, the J call TRBJ2-7; D possibly corresponds to TRBD2 (6 bases). Germline V gene lookup returns CDR1 SGHTA and CDR2 FQGNSA. V dropped 5 bases and J dropped 1 base, with 9 bases sitting between them. The CDR3 is 13 residues long. Here the CDR3 reads CASSRRESYEQYF. For the CDR3, the DNA is TGTGCCAGCAGCCGGAGGGAATCCTACGAGCAGTACTTC.

V usage is TRBV5-1 and J usage is TRBJ2-7, with D hard to call. V gave up 0 bases and J gave up 2 bases, with 6 bases separating them. Germline loops: CDR1 SGHRS, CDR2 YFSETQ. There are 13 residues in the CDR3. The CDR3 sequence: CASSLDGAYEQYF. In nucleotides, the CDR3 is TGCGCCAGCAGCTTGGATGGGGCCTACGAGCAGTACTTC.

The chain employs TRBV9 and TRBJ2-5; possibly TRBD1 or TRBD2 for D (7 bases each). The CDR3 runs to 14 residues. Trimming took off 3 bases at V and 4 bases at J, with 13 bases between the two ends. Germline values: CDR1 SGDLS, CDR2 YYNGEE. For the CDR3, the DNA is TGTGCCAGCAGCGCGAGCGGGACAGCAGAGACCCAGTACTTC. It encodes CASSASGTAETQYF.

This clone was detected only once. The chain has TRBV5-1 and TRBJ2-3; tentatively, D is TRBD1 (6 bases). Germline lookup yields CDR1 SGHRS and CDR2 YFSETQ. This CDR3 is 14 amino acids long. V gave up 3 bases and J gave up 4 bases, with 12 bases separating them. The CDR3 DNA follows: TGCGCCAGCAGCTCGTACAGGGATCCAGATACGCAGTATTTT. Its protein is CASSSYRDPDTQYF.

The CDR3 DNA reads TGTGCCAGCAGCCTGGGGCCGGGACTAGCGGGAGGACTTTACTACGAGCAGTACTTC. As protein: CASSLGPGLAGGLYYEQYF. The chain recombines TRBV7-2 with TRBJ2-7; TRBD2 agrees at 15 bases. The V and J ends lost 5 bases and 3 bases, in that order; junction bases with no gene match: 14. Germline lookup yields CDR1 SGHTA and CDR2 FQGNSA. CDR3 size: 19 residues. Drawing the rest from reference TRBV7-2 and TRBJ2-7, the complete variable domain is GAGVSQSPSNKVTEKGKDVELRCDPISGHTALYWYRQSLGQGLEFLIYFQGNSAPDKSGLPSDRFSAERTGGSVSTLTIQRTQQEDSAVYLCASSLGPGLAGGLYYEQYFGPGTRLTVT.

This chain links TRBV25-1 with TRBJ1-1; 7 bases agree with TRBD1. V shed 6 bases, J shed 3 bases, and the junction held 10 bases outside the gene matches. Looked up from germline, CDR1 is MGHDK and CDR2 is SYGVNS. This CDR3 has 15 residues. CDR3 in amino acids: CASRSKQGWDTEAFF. CDR3 nucleotides: TGTGCCAGCAGGTCAAAACAGGGGTGGGACACTGAAGCTTTCTTT.

The table lists this clone with a few counts. This chain joins TRBV10-1 and TRBJ1-1; TRBD1 matches at 8 bases. Unmatched junction bases numbered 3, after V lost 2 bases and J lost 4 bases. CDR1 is WNHNN and CDR2 is SYGVQD in the germline V gene (reference sequence). There are 14 residues in the CDR3. CDR3 nucleotide sequence: TGCGCCAGCAGTGAGCGGACAGGGTTCACTGAAGCTTTCTTT. As protein: CASSERTGFTEAFF.

The chain employs TRBV4-3 and TRBJ1-5; no firm D call. The V and J ends lost 1 base and 6 bases respectively, with 13 bases between them. The CDR3 is made up of 15 amino acids. CDR1 and CDR2 from the germline V gene are LGHNA and YSLEER. Here the CDR3 reads CASSQVPTGGQPQHF. The CDR3 DNA sequence: TGCGCCAGCAGCCAAGTCCCAACTGGCGGTCAGCCCCAGCATTTT.

J is TRBJ1-5 and V is TRBV4-2; a possible D gene is TRBD1 (6 bases). Per the germline V gene, CDR1 is LGHNA and CDR2 is YNFKEQ. V lost 5 bases to trimming and J lost 2 bases, with 22 bases between them. The CDR3 runs 18 residues. CDR3 amino acids: CASSNGGPSGWGNQPQHF. Written as DNA, the CDR3 is TGTGCCAGCAGCAACGGGGGGCCCAGCGGGTGGGGCAATCAGCCCCAGCATTTT.